The clone carrying this TCR beta chain was found once. Its antigen is still unknown. This sample is drawn from a study of cytomegalovirus exposure and HLA in healthy donors. CDR1 is MDHEN, CDR2 SYDVKM, per germline. Deletions cut 5 bases from V and 1 base from J, with 12 bases between. The CDR3 runs 15 residues. A multiplex PCR was run with 60 Vbeta primers and 13 Jbeta primers. Data came from immunoSEQ multiplex PCR; TCRdb stores just in-frame clones and leaves some out. The profile covers 140,000 or so clones, with 80% to 90% appearing a single time and about 2.6% taken by the ten largest. Findings of the study overall: Versus the approximately 670-donor mean, an Asian-associated ancestry cluster reportedly showed fewer N-insertions in a later analysis.

The rearrangement uses TRBV28 and TRBJ1-5; perhaps TRBD1 as D (6 bases). The source of this sequence is a boy aged 2 to 9 in good health and CMV-seronegative. Sequencing was done on a sample of PBMCs. The CDR3 protein is CASSHTGKSNQPQHF. CDR3 nucleotides: TGTGCCAGCAGTCATACAGGGAAGAGCAATCAGCCCCAGCATTTT.